This T cell receptor beta chain was captured by sequencing in a study of cytomegalovirus exposure and HLA in healthy donors. Points on this clone: As yet, its antigen is unknown.

The assay was immunoSEQ multiplex PCR, and TCRdb's table has in-frame clones only and misses some. This repertoire shows tens of thousands of clones, more than 80% found once; its top ten account for approximately 3%. Study-wide results and limits: Cytomegalovirus-associated TCR beta chains were listed, numbering some 170. As confirmed in vitro, a few CMV-associated chains were specific for CMV antigens. Rarity marked most TCR sequences, yet some public TCRs occurred in many donors.

The CDR3 runs 15 residues. Germline V lookup: CDR1 SQVTM, CDR2 ANQGSEA. J gave up 6 bases and V 6 bases, and 14 bases lay outside the gene matches. The donors were members of the roughly 120-subject validation cohort (separate from the approximately 730-subject first cohort). The chain couples TRBV29-1 to TRBJ2-1; 7 bases align to TRBD1. The origin of this receptor is a man aged 18-30 years in good health and CMV-seronegative. Sequencing used PBMCs. The CDR3 protein is CSVLLDREIANEQFF. The CDR3 DNA reads TGCAGCGTCCTACTCGACAGGGAAATCGCCAATGAGCAGTTCTTC.